The 17 T cell receptor beta chains below all came from one sample that was sequenced in a study of cytomegalovirus exposure and HLA in healthy donors. The PCR made use of 60 Vbeta and 13 Jbeta primers. TCRdb's table, derived via immunoSEQ multiplex PCR, lists solely in-frame clones and lacks some. Of under 150,000 clones listed, about three quarters are singletons. Sequenced input: PBMCs. The receptors come from a male donor in good health and CMV-seropositive.

CDR3 DNA: TGTGCCAGCCTATCAAATAGCGGGAGGCAAGAGACCCAGTACTTC. It encodes CASLSNSGRQETQYF. The chain links TRBV28 to TRBJ2-5, with 10 bases that match TRBD2. Germline V CDR1 and CDR2: MDHEN, SYDVKM. V shed 8 bases, J shed 2 bases, and the junction held 8 bases outside the gene matches. The CDR3 totals 15 residues.

This clone came up a few times. The chain uses TRBV5-1 and TRBJ2-5; D unclear. Trimming removed 0 bases at V and 1 base at J, with 7 bases between. The germline V gene has CDR1 SGHRS and CDR2 YFSETQ. The CDR3 contains 14 residues. In DNA, the CDR3 is TGCGCCAGCAGCTTGGGCCCCAGCCAAGAGACCCAGTACTTC. It is translated as CASSLGPSQETQYF. Complete variable domain (other parts from reference TRBV5-1 and TRBJ2-5): KAGVTQTPRYLIKTRGQQVTLSCSPISGHRSVSWYQQTPGQGLQFLFEYFSETQRNKGNFPGRFSGRQFSNSRSEMNVSTLELGDSALYLCASSLGPSQETQYFGPGTRLLVL.

V is TRBV5-1 and J is TRBJ1-1; TRBD1 agrees at 9 bases. The CDR3 loop spans 13 amino acids. Germline V gene data show CDR1 as SGHRS and CDR2 as YFSETQ. The V and J ends lost 3 bases and 11 bases, in that order; junction bases with no gene match: 8. DNA for the CDR3: TGCGCCAGCAGCTCGACAGGGGGGATCGAGGCTTTCTTT. Residues: CASSSTGGIEAFF. The full variable domain, completed using reference TRBV5-1 and TRBJ1-1, is KAGVTQTPRYLIKTRGQQVTLSCSPISGHRSVSWYQQTPGQGLQFLFEYFSETQRNKGNFPGRFSGRQFSNSRSEMNVSTLELGDSALYLCASSSTGGIEAFFGQGTRLTVV.

This chain connects TRBV10-3 to TRBJ2-3, with TRBD2 as a possible D gene (5 bases). V gave up 6 bases and J gave up 6 bases, with 7 bases separating them. Germline CDR1 reads ENHRY; CDR2 reads SYGVKD. There are 11 residues in the CDR3. CDR3 in amino acids: CAIRRADTQYF. Here the CDR3 DNA reads TGTGCCATCAGGAGGGCGGATACGCAGTATTTT.

V and J are TRBV9 and TRBJ2-3; 9 nucleotides agree with TRBD2. Per germline, CDR1 SGDLS and CDR2 YYNGEE. This CDR3 is 16 amino acids long. Trimming cost V 5 bases and J 3 bases; bases outside gene matches: 10. The CDR3 is CASRPIIAGATDTQYF. The DNA of the CDR3 is TGTGCCAGCAGACCTATCATAGCGGGGGCGACAGATACGCAGTATTTT.

In regard to this clone: The junction and the germline gene differ at one end; a read error may be behind it. The chain couples TRBV19 to TRBJ2-1; tentatively, D is TRBD1 (6 bases). The CDR3 has 14 amino acids. The germline CDR1 and CDR2 sequences are LNHDA and SQIVND (reference sequence). CDR3 in amino acids: CASRLGADYDEQFF. CDR3 DNA sequence: TGTGCCAGTAGGTTGGGGGCTGACTACGATGAGCAGTTCTTC. Variable domain in full (rest from reference TRBV19 and TRBJ2-1): DGGITQSPKYLFRKEGQNVTLSCEQNLNHDAMYWYRQDPGQGLRLIYYSQIVNDFQKGDIAEGYSVSREKKESFPLTVTSAQKNPTAFYLCASRLGADYDEQFFGPGTRLTVL.

This rearrangement joins TRBV6-5 to TRBJ1-1; TRBD1 matches 7 bases. Per germline, CDR1 MNHEY and CDR2 SVGAGI. The CDR3 is made up of 14 amino acids. Trimming cost V 7 bases and J 4 bases; bases outside gene matches: 9. DNA of the CDR3: TGTGCCAGCATCAGGGACAGTGATACCACTGAAGCTTTCTTT. Protein product: CASIRDSDTTEAFF.

V is TRBV6-5 and J is TRBJ1-4, with TRBD1 as a possible D gene (5 bases). The CDR3 loop spans 14 amino acids. Trimming took off 6 bases at V and 5 bases at J, with 13 bases between the two ends. Germline V gene lookup returns CDR1 MNHEY and CDR2 SVGAGI. CDR3 loop: CASRNDRLNEKLFF. In nucleotides, the CDR3 is TGTGCCAGCAGAAACGACAGACTCAATGAAAAACTGTTTTTT.

The CDR3 region is CASSLLNTEAFF. In DNA, the CDR3 is TGTGCCAGCAGTCTCCTGAACACTGAAGCTTTCTTT. V and J are TRBV28 and TRBJ1-1; D ambiguous. The CDR3 has 12 amino acids. CDR1 MDHEN and CDR2 SYDVKM come from the germline V gene. V lost 5 bases and J 0 bases, leaving 4 bases between the germline ends.

The V gene is TRBV5-1, the J gene TRBJ2-7; possibly TRBD2 for D (5 bases). CDR3 length: 16 residues. Germline values: CDR1 SGHRS, CDR2 YFSETQ. Trimming took 2 bases from V and 2 from J, leaving 17 bases between them. DNA for the CDR3: TGCGCCAGCAGCTTTCACGTCAGTAGCGTGGCCTACGAGCAGTACTTC. This translates into CASSFHVSSVAYEQYF.

This sequence joins TRBV4-1 and TRBJ2-7; 9 nucleotides line up with TRBD1. CDR3 length: 15 amino acids. Germline V lookup: CDR1 MGHRA, CDR2 YSYEKL. V gave up 2 bases and J gave up 6 bases; unmatched junction bases: 8. The CDR3 DNA reads TGCGCCAGCAGCCAAAACGGACAGGGGCGGCTCGAGCAGTACTTC. It translates to CASSQNGQGRLEQYF.

This clone was counted a single time. The chain employs TRBV28 and TRBJ2-2; 10 bases line up with TRBD2. From germline, CDR1 is MDHEN and CDR2 SYDVKM. The CDR3 spans 16 residues. V shed 8 bases and J 1 base; nucleotides not matched to a gene: 7. The CDR3 DNA reads TGTGCCAGCGGGACCCTAGCGGGAGTGAACACCGGGGAGCTGTTTTTT. This gives the protein CASGTLAGVNTGELFF.

This clone was counted a single time. The rearrangement links TRBV2 to TRBJ1-5; 7 nucleotides line up with TRBD1. The CDR3 has 16 residues. Germline assignment: CDR1 SNHLY and CDR2 FYNNEI. Unmatched junction bases numbered 8, after V lost 6 bases and J lost 0 bases. The CDR3 sequence: CASRRDSLDSNQPQHF. The DNA for the CDR3 is TGTGCCAGCAGGAGGGACAGCCTCGATAGCAATCAGCCCCAGCATTTT.

This clone was recorded once. Germline is not matched at one junction end, which may reflect a read error. The chain joins TRBV5-1 to TRBJ1-2; D unclear. This CDR3 region has 13 residues. CDR1 and CDR2 from the germline V gene are SGHRS and YFSETQ. The CDR3 DNA sequence: TGCGCCAGCAGCTTGGAACGGGAGCGCGGCTACCCCTTC. It translates to CASSLERERGYPF.

This chain's CDR3 is CAWSRLLSYEQYF. In DNA form, the CDR3 reads TGTGCCTGGAGTAGACTCCTCTCTTACGAGCAGTACTTC. The chain is built from TRBV30 and TRBJ2-7, with D unresolved. The CDR3 loop spans 13 amino acids. Between the trimmed V and J ends, which lost 2 bases and 4 bases, there was a span of 12 bases. In germline, CDR1 is GTSNPN, CDR2 SVGIG (reference sequence). Together with reference TRBV30 and TRBJ2-7, the CDR3 gives the full variable domain: SQTIHQWPATLVQPVGSPLSLECTVEGTSNPNLYWYRQAAGRGLQLLFYSVGIGQISSEVPQNLSASRPQDRQFILSSKKLLLSDSGFYLCAWSRLLSYEQYFGPGTRLTVT.

The chain joins TRBV7-6 to TRBJ2-5, with 13 nucleotides matching TRBD2. The junction had 3 bases not matched to a gene; V was cut back by 5 bases and J by 0 bases. This CDR3 is 16 amino acids long. The germline V gene has CDR1 SGHVS and CDR2 FNYEAQ. The CDR3 here is CASSPGLAGDQETQYF. CDR3 coding DNA: TGTGCCAGCAGCCCAGGACTAGCGGGGGACCAAGAGACCCAGTACTTC.

The chain couples TRBV19 to TRBJ2-7, with D possibly TRBD1 on 6 matching bases. This CDR3 is built from 14 residues. Germline-derived CDR1 and CDR2 are LNHDA and SQIVND (reference sequence). Trimming pared 1 base from V and 5 bases from J, leaving 12 bases between. CDR3 amino acids: CASSIATRGNEQYF. DNA of the CDR3: TGTGCCAGTAGTATAGCAACCAGGGGAAACGAGCAGTACTTC. The full variable domain, completed using reference TRBV19 and TRBJ2-7, is DGGITQSPKYLFRKEGQNVTLSCEQNLNHDAMYWYRQDPGQGLRLIYYSQIVNDFQKGDIAEGYSVSREKKESFPLTVTSAQKNPTAFYLCASSIATRGNEQYFGPGTRLTVT.